Each of the 18 T cell receptor beta chains below was sequenced from the same sample in a study of post-analysis software for immune sequencing data. Study-level points and caveats: About five TRBV segments were more frequent in patients than controls; TRBV5-6, TRBV5-1 and TRBV20-1 belonged to this group.

These receptors' targets are unknown. Unique molecular identifiers were carried by the TCR beta cDNA libraries. TCRdb re-derived calls from the PCR reads in MiXCR, one entry per CDR3 protein. The repertoire holds approximately 630,000 distinct CDR3 sequences, with about 60% as singletons. Sequencing used blood. The receptors were gathered from a girl aged 2 to 10 with multiple sclerosis.

This clonotype was picked up one time. The genes are TRBV29-1 and TRBJ1-1; 7 nucleotides agree with TRBD1. There are 14 residues in the CDR3. Germline trimming cut 7 bases from V and 1 base from J; bases unmatched to any gene: 9. Per germline, CDR1 SQVTM and CDR2 ANQGSEA. The CDR3 DNA sequence: TGCAGCGCTTCGTCACAGGGGCCGAACACTGAAGCTTTCTTT. This sequence encodes CSASSQGPNTEAFF. The complete variable domain, with remaining parts taken from reference TRBV29-1 and TRBJ1-1, reads SAVISQKPSRDICQRGTSLTIQCQVDSQVTMMFWYRQQPGQSLTLIATANQGSEATYESGFVIDKFPISRPNLTFSTLTVSNMSPEDSSIYLCSASSQGPNTEAFFGQGTRLTVV.

The chain links TRBV7-3 to TRBJ2-7; a weak D match, TRBD2 (6 bases). Germline V gene lookup returns CDR1 SGHTA and CDR2 FQGTGA. This CDR3 has 15 residues. Trimming removed 4 bases at V and 2 bases at J, with 15 bases between. The CDR3 sequence: CASSSDGTAAYEQYF. CDR3 sequence (DNA): TGTGCCAGCAGCTCAGACGGGACTGCGGCCTACGAGCAGTACTTC.

This chain connects TRBV20-1 to TRBJ2-4; 9 nucleotides agree with TRBD2. The CDR3 contains 18 residues. V was clipped by 3 bases and J by 1 base; unmatched bases: 13. Germline CDR1 reads DFQATT; CDR2 reads SNEGSKA (reference sequence). The CDR3 reads CSASLVAGVGFAKNIQYF. In DNA, the CDR3 is TGCAGTGCTAGTTTGGTAGCGGGAGTTGGTTTCGCCAAAAACATTCAGTACTTC.

V is TRBV7-9 and J is TRBJ2-5; D perhaps matches TRBD1 (6 bases). The CDR3 consists of 13 residues. V was clipped by 5 bases and J by 5 bases, with 12 bases between them. Germline CDR1 and CDR2: SEHNR and FQNEAQ (reference sequence). CDR3: CASSTDSEETQYF. The CDR3 DNA sequence: TGTGCCAGCAGCACGGACAGTGAGGAGACCCAGTACTTC.

Concerning this clonotype: A read error may be the cause here, since a much bigger clone is one base away. CDR3 loop: CSVGDDRNIQYF. DNA for the CDR3: TGCAGCGTGGGGGACGACCGAAACATTCAGTACTTC. V usage is TRBV29-1 and J usage is TRBJ2-4, with D possibly called TRBD1 or TRBD2 (5 bases each). Trimming took 6 bases from V and 6 from J, leaving 12 bases between them. Germline CDR1 is SQVTM and CDR2 is ANQGSEA. The CDR3 loop spans 12 amino acids.

This chain connects TRBV7-2 to TRBJ1-2, with D perhaps matching TRBD1 (5 bases). The ends were cut back, 5 bases at V and 0 bases at J, with 13 bases in the middle. CDR1 SGHTA and CDR2 FQGNSA come from the germline V gene. The CDR3 contains 15 residues. In DNA form, the CDR3 reads TGTGCCAGCAGCCCTCAGGGTGCGACTAACTATGGCTACACCTTC. This codes for CASSPQGATNYGYTF.

The rearrangement uses TRBV6-5 and TRBJ2-7; D remains ambiguous. The CDR3 sequence is 13 residues long. V gave up 6 bases and J gave up 6 bases, with 15 bases separating them. CDR1 and CDR2 from the germline V gene are MNHEY and SVGAGI. CDR3: CASSPGLIGEQYF. DNA for the CDR3: TGTGCCAGCAGCCCCGGTCTGATTGGCGAGCAGTACTTC.

The rearrangement joins TRBV6-5 to TRBJ2-7; 9 nucleotides agree with TRBD1. CDR1 and CDR2 from the germline V gene are MNHEY and SVGAGI. The CDR3 sequence is 16 residues long. J was trimmed by 5 bases and V by 6 bases; bases with no gene match: 14. CDR3 in amino acids: CASRPNPGQGRDEQYF. The CDR3 bases are TGTGCCAGCAGACCAAATCCGGGACAGGGTCGAGACGAGCAGTACTTC.

The chain uses TRBV7-6 and TRBJ2-7; D gene ambiguous. The CDR3 has 13 amino acids. Trimming pared 4 bases from V and 9 bases from J, leaving 16 bases between. Germline V gene lookup returns CDR1 SGHVS and CDR2 FNYEAQ. The chain's CDR3 is CASSSQPTEMQYF. The CDR3 nucleotides are TGTGCCAGCAGCTCCCAACCCACCGAGATGCAGTACTTC. Full variable domain (outside the CDR3, taken from reference TRBV7-6 and TRBJ2-7): GAGVSQSPRYKVTKRGQDVALRCDPISGHVSLYWYRQALGQGPEFLTYFNYEAQQDKSGLPNDRFSAERPEGSISTLTIQRTEQRDSAMYRCASSSQPTEMQYFGPGTRLTVT.

The chain recombines TRBV12-3 or TRBV12-4 with TRBJ2-1; 11 nucleotides agree with TRBD2. The CDR3 loop spans 15 amino acids. The junction had 5 bases not matched to a gene; V was cut back by 5 bases and J by 5 bases. CDR3 protein: CASSASGGLHNEQFF. The CDR3 coding sequence is TGTGCCAGCAGTGCTAGCGGGGGGTTACACAATGAGCAGTTCTTC.

This clonotype occurred a few times. The chain couples TRBV20-1 to TRBJ1-2, with D uncertain. Per germline, CDR1 DFQATT and CDR2 SNEGSKA (reference sequence). V dropped 3 bases and J dropped 4 bases, with 9 bases sitting between them. The CDR3 runs 12 residues. CDR3: CSASAQVYGYTF. The DNA of the CDR3 is TGCAGTGCTAGTGCCCAGGTCTATGGCTACACCTTC.

The J gene is TRBJ2-3, the V gene TRBV6-1, with D possibly matching TRBD2 (7 bases). V was clipped by 7 bases and J by 4 bases, with 12 bases between them. Germline-derived CDR1 and CDR2 are MNHNS and SASEGT. The CDR3 is made up of 13 amino acids. The CDR3 loop is CASTGRGSDTQYF. CDR3 nucleotide sequence: TGTGCCAGCACTGGGAGGGGGTCAGATACGCAGTATTTT.

The chain is built from TRBV4-3 and TRBJ2-7; D ambiguous. Germline V lookup: CDR1 LGHNA, CDR2 YSLEER. V lost 0 bases and J lost 0, with 12 bases in between. This CDR3 comprises 16 residues. CDR3 protein: CASSQEGRAGSYEQYF. Written as DNA, the CDR3 is TGCGCCAGCAGCCAAGAAGGGCGTGCAGGCTCCTACGAGCAGTACTTC.

The chain carries TRBV20-1 and TRBJ1-6; 8 positions match TRBD1. CDR1 is DFQATT and CDR2 is SNEGSKA in the germline V gene (reference sequence). This CDR3 has 14 amino acids. Losses at the gene ends were 6 bases for V and 10 bases for J; bases not matched to a gene: 11. The CDR3 is CSAVPRQGRSPLHF. The CDR3 nucleotides read TGCAGTGCGGTACCCAGACAGGGGAGATCACCCCTCCACTTT.

Remarks on this clonotype: A much larger clonotype is one base distant, so this may be a read error. The rearrangement joins TRBV24-1 to TRBJ2-1; TRBD1 matches 7 bases. This CDR3 comprises 15 residues. Germline loops: CDR1 KGHDR, CDR2 SFDVKD. Written as DNA, the CDR3 is TGTGCCTCCAGTGAATCTGACAGGGATGTCAGTGAGCAGTTCTTC. As protein: CASSESDRDVSEQFF.

The chain couples TRBV7-2 to TRBJ2-7; a possible D gene is TRBD2 (6 bases). V was trimmed by 4 bases and J by 2 bases, leaving 12 bases between them. The V gene's germline CDR1 is SGHTA and CDR2 FQGNSA. This CDR3 region has 14 residues. The CDR3 region is CASSSWTTTYEQYF. In DNA form, the CDR3 reads TGTGCCAGCAGCTCTTGGACTACTACCTACGAGCAGTACTTC. Complete variable domain (other parts from reference TRBV7-2 and TRBJ2-7): GAGVSQSPSNKVTEKGKDVELRCDPISGHTALYWYRQSLGQGLEFLIYFQGNSAPDKSGLPSDRFSAERTGGSVSTLTIQRTQQEDSAVYLCASSSWTTTYEQYFGPGTRLTVT.

This clonotype was recorded a few times. The chain employs TRBV5-1 and TRBJ2-4; 7 bases align to TRBD2. Germline V CDR1 and CDR2: SGHRS, YFSETQ. The CDR3 runs 23 residues. J gave up 0 bases and V 0 bases, and 24 bases lay outside the gene matches. The chain's CDR3 is CASSLDRDYDLGAQSAAKNIQYF. CDR3 DNA: TGCGCCAGCAGCTTGGACCGGGACTATGATCTCGGGGCTCAATCAGCAGCCAAAAACATTCAGTACTTC. The complete variable domain, with remaining parts taken from reference TRBV5-1 and TRBJ2-4, reads KAGVTQTPRYLIKTRGQQVTLSCSPISGHRSVSWYQQTPGQGLQFLFEYFSETQRNKGNFPGRFSGRQFSNSRSEMNVSTLELGDSALYLCASSLDRDYDLGAQSAAKNIQYFGAGTRLSVL.

The chain has TRBV12-3 or TRBV12-4 and TRBJ2-5; possibly TRBD2 for D (5 bases). The CDR3 consists of 14 residues. V was clipped by 1 base and J by 3 bases, with 9 bases between them. As DNA, the CDR3 is TGTGCCAGCAGTTTAGGGAGGCGTGAAGAGACCCAGTACTTC. It is translated as CASSLGRREETQYF.